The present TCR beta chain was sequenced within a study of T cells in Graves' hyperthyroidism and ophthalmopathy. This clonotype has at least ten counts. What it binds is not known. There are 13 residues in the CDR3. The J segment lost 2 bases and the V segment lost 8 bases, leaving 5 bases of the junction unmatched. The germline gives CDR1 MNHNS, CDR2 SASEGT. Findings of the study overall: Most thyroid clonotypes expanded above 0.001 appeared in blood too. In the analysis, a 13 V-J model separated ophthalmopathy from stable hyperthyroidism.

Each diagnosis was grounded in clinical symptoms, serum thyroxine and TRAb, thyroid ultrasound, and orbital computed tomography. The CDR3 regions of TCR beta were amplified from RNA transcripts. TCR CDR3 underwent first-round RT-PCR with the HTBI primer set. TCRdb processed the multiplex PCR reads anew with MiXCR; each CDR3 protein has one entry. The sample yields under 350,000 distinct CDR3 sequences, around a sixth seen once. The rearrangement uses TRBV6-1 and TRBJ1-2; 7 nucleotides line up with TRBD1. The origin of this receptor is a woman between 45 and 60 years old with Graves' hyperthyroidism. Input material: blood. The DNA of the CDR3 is TGTGCCAGCGCCGGGGACAGCAACTATGGCTACACCTTC. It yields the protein CASAGDSNYGYTF.